The T cell receptor beta chain described here comes from a study of pediatric ulcerative colitis. Whole-study results and caveats: Ulcerative colitis patients shared more blood-rectal clones than controls.

One to two pinch biopsies were taken from the rectum during colonoscopy. The diagnostic colonoscopy in ulcerative colitis patients preceded any immunosuppressive treatment. Germline-derived CDR1 and CDR2 are GTSNPN and SVGIG (reference sequence). V was trimmed by 0 bases and J by 4 bases, leaving 18 bases between them. This CDR3 is 16 amino acids long. Sequencing was at survey level. The method was immunoSEQ multiplex PCR; TCRdb's version includes in-frame clones alone and lacks a portion of them. The data show tens of thousands of clones, with roughly four fifths seen just once and around 7.8% held by the top ten. About this clone itself: Its antigen is still unknown.

The sequencing input was gut tissue. This receptor was taken from a boy aged 10-17 years with severe ulcerative colitis. V gene TRBV30 combines with J gene TRBJ1-1; the D is unclear. CDR3: CAWSVLNQVTGTEAFF. The CDR3 DNA follows: TGTGCCTGGAGTGTACTAAATCAGGTTACCGGCACTGAAGCTTTCTTT.